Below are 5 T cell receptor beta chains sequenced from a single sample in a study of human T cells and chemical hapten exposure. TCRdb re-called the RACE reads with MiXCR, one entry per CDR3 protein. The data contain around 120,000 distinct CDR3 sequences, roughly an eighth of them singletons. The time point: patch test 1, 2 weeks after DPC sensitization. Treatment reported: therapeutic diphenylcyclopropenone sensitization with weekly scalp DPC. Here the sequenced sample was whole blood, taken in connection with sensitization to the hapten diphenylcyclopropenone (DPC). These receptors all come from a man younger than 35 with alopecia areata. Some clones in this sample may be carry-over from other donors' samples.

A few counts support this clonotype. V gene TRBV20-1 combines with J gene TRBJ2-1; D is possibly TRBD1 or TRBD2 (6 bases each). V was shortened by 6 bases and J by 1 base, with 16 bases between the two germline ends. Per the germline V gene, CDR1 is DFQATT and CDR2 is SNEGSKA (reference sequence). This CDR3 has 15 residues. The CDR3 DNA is TGCAGTGCGTCACCACAGGGAGGATCCTACAATGAGCAGTTCTTC. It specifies CSASPQGGSYNEQFF.

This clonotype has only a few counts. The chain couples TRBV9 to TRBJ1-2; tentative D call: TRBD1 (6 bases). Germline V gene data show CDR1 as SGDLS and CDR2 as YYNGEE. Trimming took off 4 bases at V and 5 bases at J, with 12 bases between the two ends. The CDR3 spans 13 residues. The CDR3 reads CASSQGTTYGYTF. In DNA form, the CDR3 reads TGTGCCAGCAGCCAAGGGACAACGTATGGCTACACCTTC.

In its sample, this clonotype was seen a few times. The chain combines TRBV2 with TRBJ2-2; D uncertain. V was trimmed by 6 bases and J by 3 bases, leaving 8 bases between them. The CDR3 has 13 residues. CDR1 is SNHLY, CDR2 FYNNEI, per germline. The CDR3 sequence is CASRIDHTGELFF. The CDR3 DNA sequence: TGTGCCAGCAGAATAGACCACACCGGGGAGCTGTTTTTT.

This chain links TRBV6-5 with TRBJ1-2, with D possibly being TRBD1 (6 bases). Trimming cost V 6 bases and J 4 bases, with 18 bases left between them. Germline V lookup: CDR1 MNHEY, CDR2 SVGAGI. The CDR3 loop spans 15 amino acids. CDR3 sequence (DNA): TGTGCCAGCAGCTCCAGGGGCCCACTCGCCTATGGCTACACCTTC. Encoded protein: CASSSRGPLAYGYTF.

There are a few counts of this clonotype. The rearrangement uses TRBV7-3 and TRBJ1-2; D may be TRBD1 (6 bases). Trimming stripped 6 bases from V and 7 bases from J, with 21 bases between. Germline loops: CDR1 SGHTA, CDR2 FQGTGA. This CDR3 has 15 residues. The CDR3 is CASRAKTTGNSGYTF. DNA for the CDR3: TGTGCCAGCAGGGCCAAGACTACAGGGAACAGTGGCTACACCTTC.